This is a list of T cell receptor beta chains from one sample in a study of regulatory T cells in long-lasting Graves disease. One entry per CDR3 protein, called by TCRdb with MiXCR from the multiplex PCR reads. The data hold around 230,000 distinct CDR3 sequences, with around 16% observed a single time. The input for sequencing was peripheral blood mononuclear cells (PBMCs), taken at new diagnosis, from a patient treated with antithyroid drugs. The receptors derive from a female donor with Graves disease. The CDR3 runs from the conserved cysteine through the conserved F or W. Each record gives: V gene, J gene, clone size, D gene, CDR3 protein, CDR3 DNA. D genes are given only for firm matches. Size is stated for part of the rows, as once, few or many counts, or as a class when the clone is expanded.

>TRBV27|TRBJ1-2|once|TRBD1
CASSYRTGGSYGYTF
TGTGCCAGCAGTTATCGGACAGGGGGCAGCTATGGCTACACCTTC
>TRBV5-6|TRBJ2-1|few|TRBD2
CASSLTSGNLNEQFF
TGTGCCAGCAGCTTGACTAGCGGGAACCTCAATGAGCAGTTCTTC
>TRBV20-1|TRBJ2-1|many|TRBD1
CSAKGTGRDNEQFF
TGCAGTGCTAAAGGGACAGGGAGGGACAATGAGCAGTTCTTC
>TRBV6-5|TRBJ2-7|.|TRBD1
CASSYGQGQFYEQYF
TGTGCCAGCAGTTACGGACAGGGCCAATTCTACGAGCAGTACTTC
>TRBV19|TRBJ1-2|many|.
CASSLLGGDYGYTF
TGTGCCAGTAGTTTGTTGGGGGGCGACTATGGCTACACCTTC
>TRBV24-1|TRBJ2-7|many|TRBD1
CATSDRYRGSDEQYF
TGTGCCACCAGTGACCGTTACAGGGGGAGCGACGAGCAGTACTTC
>TRBV28|TRBJ2-1|many|TRBD1
CASSTSGGNEQFF
TGTGCCAGCAGTACTTCAGGGGGCAATGAGCAGTTCTTC
>TRBV6-2/TRBV6-3|TRBJ1-5|few|.
CASSYRNRGNQPQHF
TGTGCCAGCAGTTATCGAAACCGCGGCAATCAGCCCCAACATTTT
>TRBV20-1|TRBJ1-2|many|.
CSARVRQNYGYTF
TGCAGTGCTAGAGTCAGGCAGAACTATGGCTACACCTTC
>TRBV27|TRBJ1-4|many|.
CASSFYGNEKLFF
TGTGCCAGCAGTTTTTATGGGAATGAAAAACTGTTTTTT
>TRBV11-2|TRBJ2-7|many|TRBD2
CASSLLAGAYYEQYF
TGTGCCAGCAGCTTACTAGCGGGAGCTTATTACGAGCAGTACTTC
>TRBV19|TRBJ2-1|.|TRBD1
CATSPGTGIKFVNEQFF
TGTGCCACCAGCCCGGGGACAGGGATTAAATTCGTCAATGAGCAGTTCTTC
>TRBV5-1|TRBJ1-1|few|.
CASSRGTGVTEAFF
TGCGCCAGCAGCCGTGGGACGGGGGTGACTGAAGCTTTCTTT
>TRBV19|TRBJ2-4|.|.
CASSIGQGGNIQYF
TGTGCCAGTAGTATTGGACAGGGAGGGAACATTCAGTACTTC
>TRBV7-9|TRBJ1-5|.|TRBD1
CASGLAGTDNQPQHF
TGTGCCAGCGGATTAGCCGGGACAGATAATCAGCCCCAGCATTTT
>TRBV4-1|TRBJ2-7|many|.
CASSQELKYEQYF
TGCGCCAGCAGCCAAGAGCTCAAGTACGAGCAGTACTTC
>TRBV11-3|TRBJ2-1|many|.
CASSLDPGAYNEQFF
TGTGCCAGCAGCTTAGACCCGGGAGCTTACAATGAGCAGTTCTTC
>TRBV9|TRBJ2-7|.|TRBD2
CASGVEGTSGREFYEQYF
TGTGCCAGCGGCGTAGAGGGGACTAGCGGGAGAGAATTCTACGAGCAGTACTTC
>TRBV5-6|TRBJ1-1|.|.
CASSLVEGRNTEAFF
TGTGCCAGCAGCTTGGTTGAGGGCAGGAACACTGAAGCTTTCTTT
>TRBV7-2|TRBJ2-2|.|.
CASSPTVRGSGELFF
TGTGCCAGCAGCCCAACGGTCCGGGGGTCCGGGGAGCTGTTTTTT
>TRBV20-1|TRBJ2-1|many|.
CSARVSGAPNEQFF
TGCAGTGCTAGGGTTAGCGGAGCACCCAATGAGCAGTTCTTC
>TRBV18|TRBJ2-5|.|TRBD1
CASSTGTGDETQYF
TGTGCCAGCTCGACCGGGACAGGGGATGAGACCCAGTACTTC
>TRBV13|TRBJ2-1|few|TRBD2
CASSPRTSPFGFF
TGTGCCAGCAGCCCGCGGACTAGCCCATTTGGTTTCTTC
>TRBV20-1|TRBJ2-1|many|TRBD2
CSALPGTREEQFF
TGCAGTGCTCTGCCCGGGACTAGAGAAGAGCAGTTCTTC
>TRBV5-4|TRBJ2-2|few|.
CASSPGIENTGELFF
TGTGCCAGCAGCCCGGGTATCGAGAACACCGGGGAGCTGTTTTTT
>TRBV6-1|TRBJ1-3|many|.
CASSDSPRTTRRNTIYF
TGTGCCAGCAGTGACTCCCCGCGGACAACTAGGAGAAACACCATATATTTT
>TRBV11-3|TRBJ2-1|many|TRBD1
CASSLGQGAGDEQFF
TGTGCCAGCAGCTTAGGTCAGGGGGCCGGCGATGAGCAGTTCTTC
>TRBV7-8|TRBJ1-5|many|.
CASSLWFNQPQHF
TGTGCCAGCAGCTTGTGGTTCAATCAGCCCCAGCATTTT
>TRBV3-1|TRBJ1-1|many|.
CASSQVLYGGTEAFF
TGTGCCAGCAGCCAAGTTCTCTATGGGGGCACTGAAGCTTTCTTT
>TRBV7-9|TRBJ2-1|few|.
CASSPQTDEQFF
TGTGCCAGCAGCCCCCAGACGGATGAGCAGTTCTTC
>TRBV30|TRBJ1-1|many|TRBD1
CAWGPRTGLNTEAFF
TGTGCCTGGGGACCTAGGACAGGGCTGAACACTGAAGCTTTCTTT
>TRBV20-1|TRBJ2-3|many|TRBD2
CSARDFTSGGNTDTQYF
TGCAGTGCTAGAGACTTCACTAGCGGGGGGAACACAGATACGCAGTATTTT
>TRBV7-9|TRBJ1-1|many|TRBD1
CASSSATGGYTEAFF
TGTGCCAGCAGCTCCGCGACAGGGGGCTATACTGAAGCTTTCTTT
>TRBV3-1|TRBJ1-1|many|TRBD1
CASSQRAGRGLDEAFF
TGTGCCAGCAGCCAGAGGGCTGGCAGGGGGTTGGATGAAGCTTTCTTT
>TRBV19|TRBJ2-3|many|TRBD2
CATTFRGESDTQYF
TGTGCCACAACCTTCCGGGGGGAATCAGATACGCAGTATTTT
>TRBV7-2|TRBJ1-1|.|.
CASSLGAWGAFF
TGTGCCAGCAGCTTAGGGGCTTGGGGGGCTTTCTTT
>TRBV12-3/TRBV12-4|TRBJ2-3|many|.
CASSFVAEPADTQYF
TGTGCCAGCAGTTTTGTAGCGGAGCCGGCAGATACGCAGTATTTT
>TRBV7-3|TRBJ2-1|many|.
CASSSTGPARGINEQFF
TGTGCCAGCAGCTCCACCGGGCCGGCGCGGGGCATCAATGAGCAGTTCTTC
>TRBV20-1|TRBJ2-5|.|TRBD2
CSALSGSGFQETQYF
TGCAGTGCCCTTAGCGGGAGTGGATTCCAAGAGACCCAGTACTTC
>TRBV27|TRBJ2-1|many|TRBD2
CASSFRESGKAYNEQFF
TGTGCCAGCAGTTTCAGGGAGAGCGGGAAGGCCTACAATGAGCAGTTCTTC
>TRBV28|TRBJ1-4|many|.
CASSSPQRGGNEKLFF
TGTGCCAGCAGTTCCCCCCAAAGGGGTGGGAATGAAAAACTGTTTTTT
>TRBV5-1|TRBJ2-1|.|.
CASFGGWGSGEQFF
TGCGCCAGTTTCGGCGGGTGGGGCTCGGGTGAGCAGTTCTTC
>TRBV6-1|TRBJ1-2|many|.
CASRDTYGYTF
TGTGCCAGCAGGGACACCTATGGCTACACCTTC
>TRBV12-3/TRBV12-4|TRBJ1-2|many|TRBD1
CASSWDRGGGYTF
TGTGCCAGCAGTTGGGACAGGGGGGGGGGCTACACCTTC
>TRBV12-3/TRBV12-4|TRBJ1-1|.|.
CASSPNRATGTEAFF
TGTGCCAGCAGCCCGAACAGGGCAACGGGCACTGAAGCTTTCTTT
>TRBV5-1|TRBJ1-2|.|.
CASSLAGTLGYTF
TGTGCCAGCAGCTTGGCCGGGACATTGGGGTACACCTTC
>TRBV6-1|TRBJ1-2|.|.
CASSLREPNTGGGGYGYTF
TGTGCCAGCAGTCTGCGGGAGCCGAACACCGGGGGGGGCGGCTATGGCTACACCTTC
>TRBV28|TRBJ1-1|many|.
CASRLGGEVTEAFF
TGTGCCAGCAGGTTGGGGGGGGAGGTAACTGAAGCTTTCTTT
>TRBV27|TRBJ2-7|many|TRBD2
CASSPSGRAREQYF
TGTGCCAGCAGTCCCAGCGGGAGGGCCCGTGAGCAGTACTTC
>TRBV18|TRBJ1-1|many|.
CASSPQEGGEAFF
TGTGCCAGCTCACCTCAGGAAGGGGGTGAAGCTTTCTTT
>TRBV18|TRBJ2-3|few|TRBD2
CASSPRPSGSDGDTQYF
TGTGCCAGCTCACCACGCCCTAGCGGGAGCGATGGAGATACGCAGTATTTT
>TRBV12-3/TRBV12-4|TRBJ2-7|many|TRBD2
CASRTSGRAREQYF
TGTGCCAGCAGGACTAGCGGGAGGGCCCGCGAGCAGTACTTC
>TRBV12-3/TRBV12-4|TRBJ2-1|many|.
CASSSTPVREQFF
TGTGCCAGCAGCTCCACACCGGTTAGGGAGCAGTTCTTC
>TRBV7-9|TRBJ2-5|few|.
CASGSSQGYQETQYF
TGTGCCAGCGGTTCTTCTCAGGGATACCAAGAGACCCAGTACTTC
>TRBV20-1|TRBJ2-2|many|.
CSARVRAGNTGELFF
TGCAGTGCTAGAGTTCGAGCGGGGAACACCGGGGAGCTGTTTTTT